This T cell receptor beta chain was found in a study of cytomegalovirus exposure and HLA in healthy donors. Study information: Some 85 million unique TCRs from HLA-typed donors were held in an early data release. General study points: Further analysis, carried out later, found HLA-associated TCR beta chains more clonally expanded than equally common other chains. One variant, a missense change in DCLRE1C, was linked in a later analysis to TCR beta V- and J-gene trimming.

PCR primers comprised 60 Vbeta and 13 Jbeta primers. Profiling relied on immunoSEQ multiplex PCR, and the TCRdb table lists in-frame clones only, not all of them. The sample shows 90,000 to 120,000 clones, over 70% of them seen only once. As to this clone: Its antigen is unknown.

Trimming shortened V by 7 bases and J by 0 bases, and 21 bases separated the two germline ends. Germline CDR1 is LGHNA and CDR2 is YNFKEQ. This CDR3 region has 18 residues. Sample: PBMCs. The chain couples TRBV4-2 to TRBJ1-4, with D possibly TRBD1 on 6 matching bases. This TCR derives from a man younger than 40 in good health and CMV-seronegative. The CDR3 loop is CASTSLRGDTPTNEKLFF. DNA for the CDR3: TGTGCCAGCACTAGTCTCAGGGGCGATACGCCAACTAATGAAAAACTGTTTTTT.